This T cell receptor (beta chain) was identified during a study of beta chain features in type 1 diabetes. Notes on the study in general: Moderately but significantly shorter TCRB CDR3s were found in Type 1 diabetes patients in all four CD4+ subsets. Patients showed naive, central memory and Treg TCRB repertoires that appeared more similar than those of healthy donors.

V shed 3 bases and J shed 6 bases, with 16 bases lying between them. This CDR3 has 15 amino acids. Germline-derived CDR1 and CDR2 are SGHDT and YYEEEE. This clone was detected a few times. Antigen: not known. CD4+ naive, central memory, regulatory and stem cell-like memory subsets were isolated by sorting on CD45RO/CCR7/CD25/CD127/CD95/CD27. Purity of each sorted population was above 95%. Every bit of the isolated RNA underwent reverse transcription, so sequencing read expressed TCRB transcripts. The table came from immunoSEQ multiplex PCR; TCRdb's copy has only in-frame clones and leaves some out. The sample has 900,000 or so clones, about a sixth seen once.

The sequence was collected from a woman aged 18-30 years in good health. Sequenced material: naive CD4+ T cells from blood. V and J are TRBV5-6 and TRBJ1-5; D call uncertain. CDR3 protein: CASSSLDGVGQPQHF. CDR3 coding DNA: TGTGCCAGCAGCTCGCTGGACGGGGTCGGTCAGCCCCAGCATTTT.